The 8 T cell receptor beta chains below come from one sample, sequenced in a study of T cell changes during pregnancy in multiple sclerosis. Here immunoSEQ multiplex PCR was the method, and the copy in TCRdb shows in-frame clones only, minus some. This sample has tens of thousands of clones, with over 75% found just once. Sequencing was performed on CD8+ T cells from peripheral blood mononuclear cells, taken before pregnancy. All receptors derive from a female donor with multiple sclerosis, enrolled in a pregnancy study.

The chain joins TRBV7-9 to TRBJ1-4, with TRBD1 as a possible D gene (6 bases). The CDR3 runs to 15 residues. V lost 5 bases to trimming and J lost 7 bases, with 17 bases between them. Germline V gene data show CDR1 as SEHNR and CDR2 as FQNEAQ (reference sequence). In DNA form, the CDR3 reads TGTGCCAGCAGCCGGGACCTTCTGACAGGTGAAAAACTGTTTTTT. Translation: CASSRDLLTGEKLFF.

V usage is TRBV6-6 and J usage is TRBJ2-1; possible D gene TRBD1, 6 bases. CDR3 size: 11 residues. The V and J ends lost 2 bases and 14 bases respectively, with 10 bases between them. Germline values: CDR1 MNHNY, CDR2 SVGAGI (reference sequence). The DNA for the CDR3 is TGTGCCAGCAGTTACACTGAGGGGGAGTTCTTC. Residues: CASSYTEGEFF.

The chain employs TRBV5-4 and TRBJ2-1, with TRBD2 as a possible D gene (6 bases). V was pared by 6 bases and J by 8 bases, with 9 bases between. The CDR3 spans 11 residues. Germline V gene sequence: CDR1 SGHNT, CDR2 YYREEE (reference sequence). CDR3 in DNA: TGTGCCAGCACCGGAGGGGATGAGCAGTTCTTC. This sequence encodes CASTGGDEQFF.

The chain carries TRBV11-2 and TRBJ2-2, with TRBD1 matching over 7 bases. CDR3 length: 14 residues. V shed 6 bases, J shed 9 bases, and the junction held 10 bases outside the gene matches. Germline V gives CDR1 SGHAT, CDR2 FQNNGV. CDR3 in amino acids: CASSLTGDPRELFF. CDR3 in DNA: TGTGCCAGCAGTTTAACAGGGGACCCCCGGGAGCTGTTTTTT.

This chain joins TRBV19 and TRBJ2-3; no clear D gene. Germline loops: CDR1 LNHDA, CDR2 SQIVND (reference sequence). The CDR3 runs 18 residues. Trimming left V 0 bases short and J 1 base short, with 17 bases between. The CDR3 DNA sequence: TGTGCCAGTAGTATAGATGGGTCGCTAGTGGGTCGCACAGATACGCAGTATTTT. It encodes CASSIDGSLVGRTDTQYF. The full variable domain, its missing parts supplied by reference TRBV19 and TRBJ2-3, is DGGITQSPKYLFRKEGQNVTLSCEQNLNHDAMYWYRQDPGQGLRLIYYSQIVNDFQKGDIAEGYSVSREKKESFPLTVTSAQKNPTAFYLCASSIDGSLVGRTDTQYFGPGTRLTVL.

V and J are TRBV7-8 and TRBJ2-7, with unresolved D. The CDR3 runs 12 residues. CDR1 is SGHVS, CDR2 FQNEAQ, per germline. V was clipped by 4 bases and J by 3 bases, with 7 bases between them. CDR3 nucleotides: TGTGCCAGCAGCTCTGACATCTACGAGCAGTACTTC. Translation gives CASSSDIYEQYF.

The chain recombines TRBV15 with TRBJ1-2, with D possibly TRBD1 on 5 matching bases. The CDR3 extends over 12 amino acids. The V end lost 5 bases, the J end lost 8 bases, and 12 bases lay between the germline ends. Germline V gene data show CDR1 as LNHNV and CDR2 as YYDKDF (reference sequence). CDR3: CATSRRGLGYTF. The CDR3 region has the DNA TGTGCCACCAGCCGGAGGGGTTTAGGCTACACCTTC.

V is TRBV27 and J is TRBJ1-6; 7 nucleotides line up with TRBD1. V lost 7 bases and J lost 9; bases outside the gene matches: 9. Germline V gene lookup returns CDR1 MNHEY and CDR2 SMNVEV (reference sequence). The CDR3 has 14 amino acids. The CDR3 region is CASTRTGAGSPLHF. The CDR3 DNA follows: TGTGCCAGCACCCGTACAGGGGCAGGTTCACCCCTCCACTTT.